The 8 T cell receptor beta chains presented below share a single source sample, sequenced in a study of CD8 T cells in ankylosing spondylitis. TCRdb reanalysed the 5' RACE reads using MiXCR and keeps one entry per CDR3 protein. The repertoire consists of approximately 300,000 distinct CDR3 sequences, with roughly 8% occurring once and the leading ten covering 13% to 15%. The antigens of these receptors remain unknown. Study results and caveats: Ankylosing spondylitis blood seemed to carry a telltale TCR beta motif made of about 8 highly homologous variants.

What was sequenced was blood, either unsorted or a sorted T cell fraction (not recorded which). All receptors come from a male donor with ankylosing spondylitis.

This clonotype was counted at least ten times. This chain links TRBV4-1 with TRBJ1-1, with TRBD1 matching over 7 bases. This CDR3 comprises 15 residues. J was trimmed by 4 bases and V by 1 base; bases with no gene match: 6. Germline loops: CDR1 MGHRA, CDR2 YSYEKL. CDR3 amino acids: CASSQGGQASTEAFF. The CDR3 coding sequence is TGCGCCAGCAGCCAAGGCGGACAGGCGAGCACTGAAGCTTTCTTT.

This clonotype occurred many times. J is TRBJ2-7 and V is TRBV7-9; the match to TRBD2 covers 7 bases. V lost 4 bases to trimming and J lost 1 base; unmatched junction nucleotides: 10. The germline V gene encodes CDR1 SEHNR and CDR2 FQNEAQ (reference sequence). The CDR3 sequence is 16 residues long. The CDR3 DNA sequence: TGTGCCAGCAGCTCCCCGGCGAGGGGACTATCCTACGAGCAGTACTTC. It codes for CASSSPARGLSYEQYF.

This clonotype was observed a handful of times. J is TRBJ2-4 and V is TRBV7-8, with D perhaps TRBD1 (6 bases). The germline V gene has CDR1 SGHVS and CDR2 FQNEAQ. Trimming pared 3 bases from V and 0 bases from J, leaving 9 bases between. The CDR3 length is 15 residues. The CDR3 protein is CASSFQGLAKNIQYF. The CDR3 region has the DNA TGTGCCAGCAGCTTCCAGGGGTTAGCCAAAAACATTCAGTACTTC.

This clonotype was counted at least ten times. The V call is TRBV27, the J call TRBJ2-1, with D maybe TRBD2 (6 bases). CDR3 length equals 15 residues. The V gene lost 1 base and the J gene lost 6 bases, with 13 bases spanning the gap. Germline V gives CDR1 MNHEY, CDR2 SMNVEV (reference sequence). CDR3 protein: CASSLYRESVNEQFF. CDR3 sequence (DNA): TGTGCCAGCAGTTTATACCGGGAGTCTGTCAATGAGCAGTTCTTC.

The V and J genes are TRBV5-1 and TRBJ2-1, with 8 bases lining up with TRBD2. CDR1 and CDR2 (germline): SGHRS, YFSETQ. V was pared by 0 bases and J by 5 bases, with 7 bases of the junction left unmatched. The CDR3 has 16 residues. CDR3 sequence: CASSLEPPGGDNEQFF. The CDR3 DNA follows: TGCGCCAGCAGCTTGGAGCCCCCGGGAGGGGACAATGAGCAGTTCTTC.

This clonotype was seen more than once but under ten times. CDR3 sequence (DNA): TGTGCCAGCAGCTTAGCCTCGGGAGCTGCCTACGAGCAGTACTTC. Its translation: CASSLASGAAYEQYF. The gene calls are TRBV7-3 and TRBJ2-7; maybe TRBD2 (6 bases). V was cut by 2 bases and J by 2 bases, with 13 bases left in between. From germline, CDR1 is SGHTA and CDR2 FQGTGA. This CDR3 is 15 amino acids long.

The CDR3 protein is CAWSEGGGQETQYF. The CDR3 DNA reads TGTGCCTGGAGTGAGGGTGGGGGGCAAGAGACCCAGTACTTC. The V and J genes are TRBV30 and TRBJ2-5; possibly TRBD2 for D (6 bases). CDR3 length equals 14 residues. V was shortened by 1 base and J by 2 bases, with 11 bases between the two germline ends. Per germline, CDR1 GTSNPN and CDR2 SVGIG (reference sequence).

This clonotype was found a few times. In DNA, the CDR3 is TGTGCCAGCAGCTTGGGGCTGGGGGCTGGGGCCAACGTCCTGACTTTC. Amino acid sequence: CASSLGLGAGANVLTF. The chain carries TRBV5-5 and TRBJ2-6; D may correspond to TRBD1 or TRBD2 (5 bases each). There are 16 residues in the CDR3. V dropped 0 bases and J dropped 2 bases, with 9 bases sitting between them. The germline CDR1 and CDR2 sequences are SGHKS and YYEKEE (reference sequence).